One and the same sample provided the 4 T cell receptor beta chains below, sequenced in a study of monozygotic twins with inflammatory bowel disease. Using the 5' RACE reads, TCRdb records one entry per CDR3 protein without DNA. The table gives tens of thousands of distinct CDR3 sequences; the top ten clones make up about 5% of it. The sequencing sample was made of blood. The receptors were gathered from a human donor with ulcerative colitis or Crohn's disease, or a healthy co-twin of an affected twin (not recorded which).

V and J are TRBV5-1 and TRBJ2-6; with no DNA, the TCRdb D assignment of TRBD2 cannot be verified. Germline loops: CDR1 SGHRS, CDR2 YFSETQ. The CDR3 contains 15 residues. The CDR3 sequence is CASSPLTSGANVLTF.

This chain connects TRBV9 to TRBJ2-5; TCRdb names TRBD1, which stays unverified in the absence of DNA. In germline, CDR1 is SGDLS, CDR2 YYNGEE. This CDR3 region has 14 residues. CDR3 in amino acids: CASSASTGAETQYF.

The chain combines TRBV20-1 with TRBJ2-1; TCRdb designates TRBD2, a call that cannot be tested without DNA. The CDR3 spans 18 residues. The germline V gene has CDR1 DFQATT and CDR2 SNEGSKA (reference sequence). Here the CDR3 reads CSASDVTSGILGKREQFF.

The chain uses TRBV20-1 and TRBJ2-5; TCRdb picks TRBD2, but there is no DNA to check that call. In germline, CDR1 is DFQATT, CDR2 SNEGSKA (reference sequence). The CDR3 spans 17 residues. CDR3 in amino acids: CSARDPTSGRIQETQYF.